One sample yielded the 12 T cell receptor beta chains listed below, sequenced in a study of shared clonotypes between healthy human individuals. Measured with immunoSEQ multiplex PCR; TCRdb has only the in-frame clones, and not every one. In the table there are 2.3 million or so clones, 85% to 95% of which are singletons. Sequenced sample: naive CD4+ T cells from PBMCs. Subset indicated: CD45RA+ positively selected. These receptors all come from a man aged 18 to 35 in good health. Some clones in this sample may be carry-over from other donors' samples.

V and J are TRBV4-2 and TRBJ2-5; tentative D call: TRBD1 (6 bases). This CDR3 is 15 amino acids long. CDR1 and CDR2 from the germline V gene are LGHNA and YNFKEQ. The V end lost 4 bases, the J end lost 7 bases, and 19 bases lay between the germline ends. The CDR3 region is CASSPGIQGEGTQYF. The CDR3 DNA sequence: TGTGCCAGCAGCCCAGGGATACAGGGAGAGGGGACCCAGTACTTC.

This chain links TRBV28 with TRBJ1-1; D not resolved. This CDR3 region has 14 residues. Germline CDR1 and CDR2: MDHEN and SYDVKM. V was shortened by 7 bases and J by 0 bases, with 12 bases between the two germline ends. CDR3 loop: CASKREQLNTEAFF. The CDR3 nucleotides are TGTGCCAGCAAACGGGAGCAGCTGAACACTGAAGCTTTCTTT.

The V gene is TRBV19, the J gene TRBJ2-5, with D maybe TRBD2 (5 bases). Per the germline V gene, CDR1 is LNHDA and CDR2 is SQIVND (reference sequence). Trimming left V 1 base short and J 3 bases short, with 6 bases between. This CDR3 comprises 13 residues. As DNA, the CDR3 is TGTGCCAGTAGTATAGGGGGAGAAGAGACCCAGTACTTC. Translated: CASSIGGEETQYF.

The chain employs TRBV21-1 and TRBJ1-2; the DNA was not used to check the table's D call, TRBD1. TRBV21-1 is deemed a pseudogene. The CDR3 spans 13 residues. CDR3 sequence (DNA): TGTGCCAGCAGAGGACAGGGTCACTATGGCTACACCTTC. The encoded protein is CASRGQGHYGYTF.

The chain recombines TRBV5-1 with TRBJ2-1, with D possibly matching TRBD2 (5 bases). The CDR3 length is 15 residues. The germline CDR1 and CDR2 sequences are SGHRS and YFSETQ. V dropped 4 bases and J dropped 4 bases, with 15 bases sitting between them. CDR3 coding DNA: TGCGCCAGCAGCGTAGCGTCCCGAGGGTACAATGAGCAGTTCTTC. Translated, it gives CASSVASRGYNEQFF.

The V call is TRBV11-2, the J call TRBJ1-2; tentatively, D is TRBD1 (5 bases). From germline, CDR1 is SGHAT and CDR2 FQNNGV. This CDR3 region has 14 residues. Trimming removed 0 bases from V and 4 bases from J, with 9 bases in between. The CDR3 nucleotides read TGTGCCAGCAGCTTAGACGCGGGGGGCTATGGCTACACCTTC. Translating gives CASSLDAGGYGYTF.

The chain links TRBV6-5 to TRBJ2-7, with D tentatively TRBD1 (6 bases). The CDR3 loop spans 14 amino acids. Germline assignment: CDR1 MNHEY and CDR2 SVGAGI. Trimming took off 6 bases at V and 1 base at J, with 13 bases between the two ends. The CDR3 spells CASRSGDLSYEQYF. As DNA, the CDR3 is TGTGCCAGCAGGTCAGGGGACCTATCCTACGAGCAGTACTTC.

With respect to this clone: Other DNA sequences within the sample encode an identical CDR3. This chain connects TRBV19 to TRBJ2-7; TRBD1 matches at 9 bases. The CDR3 contains 15 residues. Germline V gene data show CDR1 as LNHDA and CDR2 as SQIVND (reference sequence). J was trimmed by 3 bases and V by 6 bases; bases with no gene match: 9. The CDR3 loop reads CASSLPGQGYYEQYF. The CDR3 DNA is TGTGCCAGTAGCCTTCCGGGACAGGGCTACTACGAGCAGTACTTC. Full variable domain (rest looked up from reference TRBV19 and TRBJ2-7): DGGITQSPKYLFRKEGQNVTLSCEQNLNHDAMYWYRQDPGQGLRLIYYSQIVNDFQKGDIAEGYSVSREKKESFPLTVTSAQKNPTAFYLCASSLPGQGYYEQYFGPGTRLTVT.

This clone was counted between two and nine times. V gene TRBV19 combines with J gene TRBJ1-2, with TRBD1 matching 7 bases. This CDR3 region has 15 residues. Germline CDR1 is LNHDA and CDR2 is SQIVND (reference sequence). V shed 3 bases, J shed 5 bases, and the junction held 9 bases outside the gene matches. CDR3 sequence: CASSITGQGDYGYTF. As DNA, the CDR3 is TGTGCCAGTAGTATCACAGGGCAGGGGGATTATGGCTACACCTTC.

V gene TRBV2 combines with J gene TRBJ1-4; no clear D gene. Germline V gene data show CDR1 as SNHLY and CDR2 as FYNNEI. V lost 7 bases and J 0 bases, leaving 9 bases between the germline ends. The CDR3 extends over 14 amino acids. In nucleotides, the CDR3 is TGTGCCAGCATTTTCAGATCAACTAATGAAAAACTGTTTTTT. Its protein is CASIFRSTNEKLFF.

About this clone itself: Other DNA variants within this sample encode the same CDR3. The genes are TRBV5-4 and TRBJ2-7; D may be TRBD1 or TRBD2 (5 bases each). Per germline, CDR1 SGHNT and CDR2 YYREEE (reference sequence). The V and J ends lost 1 base and 2 bases respectively, with 7 bases between them. This CDR3 comprises 13 residues. DNA of the CDR3: TGTGCCAGCAGCTTGCAGGGACCCTACGAGCAGTACTTC. Translated, it gives CASSLQGPYEQYF.

The chain couples TRBV30 to TRBJ2-1; TRBD2 matches at 8 bases. The germline CDR1 and CDR2 sequences are GTSNPN and SVGIG (reference sequence). The V segment lost 1 base and the J segment 4 bases; nucleotides outside the gene matches: 9. The CDR3 totals 16 residues. CDR3 DNA sequence: TGTGCCTGGAGTGATCCGCGAGGCGGGGGGTACAATGAGCAGTTCTTC. This sequence encodes CAWSDPRGGGYNEQFF.